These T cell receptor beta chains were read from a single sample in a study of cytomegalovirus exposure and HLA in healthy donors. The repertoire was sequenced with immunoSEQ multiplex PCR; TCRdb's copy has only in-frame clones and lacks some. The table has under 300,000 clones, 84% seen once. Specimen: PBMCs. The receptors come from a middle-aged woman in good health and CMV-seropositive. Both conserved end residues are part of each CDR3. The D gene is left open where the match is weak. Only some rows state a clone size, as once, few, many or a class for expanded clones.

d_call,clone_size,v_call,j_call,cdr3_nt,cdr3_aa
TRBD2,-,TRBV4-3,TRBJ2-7,TGCGCCAGCAGCCAAGTATTTGGGCTAGCGGGAGGGACCTACGAGCAGTACTTC,CASSQVFGLAGGTYEQYF
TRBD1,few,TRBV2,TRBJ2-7,TGTGCCAGCAGTGCTCCCGGGACAGGGATCAACGAGCAGTACTTC,CASSAPGTGINEQYF
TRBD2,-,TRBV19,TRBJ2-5,TGTGCCAGTAGTAGCGGGAGCGGGGAGACCCAGTACTTC,CASSSGSGETQYF
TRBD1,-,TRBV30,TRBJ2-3,TGTGCCAGCGACCCGGGACAGGCAGATACGCAGTATTTT,CASDPGQADTQYF
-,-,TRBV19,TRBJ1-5,TGTGCCAGTAGTATCGGCGGGAATAGCAATCAGCCCCAGCATTTT,CASSIGGNSNQPQHF
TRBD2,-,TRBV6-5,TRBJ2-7,TGTGCCAGCAGTTACGGGGGAGGGAAGGCCTACGAGCAGTACTTC,CASSYGGGKAYEQYF
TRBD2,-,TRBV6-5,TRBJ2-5,TGTGCCAGCAGTCGTCTAGCGGAAACCCAAGAGACCCAGTACTTC,CASSRLAETQETQYF
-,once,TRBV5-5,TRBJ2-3,TGTGCCAGCAGCTGGGGGGGCGGCGATACGCAGTATTTT,CASSWGGGDTQYF
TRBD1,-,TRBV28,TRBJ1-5,TGTGCCAGCAGTTCCCCTACAGGGGAACCCCAGCATTTT,CASSSPTGEPQHF
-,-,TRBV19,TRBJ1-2,TGTGCCAGTAGTATACGACAGGCCCCAAGTGGGGGCTACACCTTC,CASSIRQAPSGGYTF
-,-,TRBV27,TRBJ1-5,TGTGCCAGCAGCCAGCGGGGGCCCTTATACAATCAGCCCCAGCATTTT,CASSQRGPLYNQPQHF
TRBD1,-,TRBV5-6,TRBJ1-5,TGTGCCAGCAGCCAGATGACAGGGGAAGCCGTTCAGCCCCAGCATTTT,CASSQMTGEAVQPQHF
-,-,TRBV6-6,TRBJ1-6,TGTGCCAGCAGTTATGGACAGTCCTATAATTCACCCCTCCACTTT,CASSYGQSYNSPLHF
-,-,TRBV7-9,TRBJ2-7,TGTGCCAGCACATCGAGCGACGAGCAGTACTTC,CASTSSDEQYF
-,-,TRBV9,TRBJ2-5,TGTGCCAGCAGCGTAGGGAGTGCGCAAGAGACCCAGTACTTC,CASSVGSAQETQYF
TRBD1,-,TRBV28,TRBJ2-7,TGTGCCAGCAGTCCCCCCCGACAGGGGGCCTACGAGCAGTACTTC,CASSPPRQGAYEQYF
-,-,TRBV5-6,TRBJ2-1,TGTGCCAGCAGCTTGGCAGTAAAGCAGTTCTTC,CASSLAVKQFF
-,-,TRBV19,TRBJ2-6,TGTGCCACTCGCGGGTGGGGGGCCAACGTCCTGACTTTC,CATRGWGANVLTF
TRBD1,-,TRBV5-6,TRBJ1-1,TGTGCCAGCAGCTTGGGTCTGTTCTTTGGGGACAGTGATGAAGCTTTCTTT,CASSLGLFFGDSDEAFF
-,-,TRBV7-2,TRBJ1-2,TGTGCCAGCAGCTCCGACAGCCTGTATGGCTACACCTTC,CASSSDSLYGYTF
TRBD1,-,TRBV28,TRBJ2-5,TGTGCCAGCAGCCAGACAGGGAGCGAGACCCAGTACTTC,CASSQTGSETQYF
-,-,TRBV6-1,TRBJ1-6,TGTGCCAGCAGTGAATCTGACATTAATTCACCCCTCCACTTT,CASSESDINSPLHF
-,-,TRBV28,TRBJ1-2,TGTGCCAGCAGTTTATCGGGACACACATATGGCTACACCTTC,CASSLSGHTYGYTF
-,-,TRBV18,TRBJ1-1,TGTGCCAGCTCACCCTCACAGGGTATGAACACTGAAGCTTTCTTT,CASSPSQGMNTEAFF
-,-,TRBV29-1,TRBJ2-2,TGCAGCGCCAGGACCCAGGGTTCGAACACCGGGGAGCTGTTTTTT,CSARTQGSNTGELFF
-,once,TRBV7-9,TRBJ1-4,TGTGCCAGCAGCTTATCAGGGGCTAATGAAAAACTGTTTTTT,CASSLSGANEKLFF
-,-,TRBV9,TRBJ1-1,TGTGCCAGCAGCCGTATAGCAGAGAACACTGAAGCTTTCTTT,CASSRIAENTEAFF
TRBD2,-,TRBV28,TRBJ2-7,TGTGCCAGCAGTTCGGGACTAGCGGGAGGCTACGAGCAGTACTTC,CASSSGLAGGYEQYF
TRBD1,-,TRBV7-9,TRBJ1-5,TGTGCCAGCAGCTTAGATGGAGGGGGCCAGCCCCAGCATTTT,CASSLDGGGQPQHF
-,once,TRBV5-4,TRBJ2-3,TGTGCCAGCAGCTTGGTTGGGAGGCCAGATACGCAGTATTTT,CASSLVGRPDTQYF
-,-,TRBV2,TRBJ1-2,TGTGCCACGGAGGATGTGCAGCGGGACTACACCTTC,CATEDVQRDYTF
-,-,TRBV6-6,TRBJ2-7,TGTGCCAGCAGTAGACAGTCCTACGAGCAGTACTTC,CASSRQSYEQYF
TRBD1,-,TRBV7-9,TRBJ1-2,TGTGCCAGCAGCGACCAGGGACAGGGAAGTGGCTACACCTTC,CASSDQGQGSGYTF
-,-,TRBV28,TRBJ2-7,TGTGCAAGCAGTTTAAATCGGGAGCAGTACTTC,CASSLNREQYF
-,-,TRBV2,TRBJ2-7,TGTGCCAGCAGTCTCGTCTACGAGCAGTACTTC,CASSLVYEQYF
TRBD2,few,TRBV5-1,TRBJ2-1,TGCGCCAGCGGGCTAGCGGGGGAGCAGTTCTTC,CASGLAGEQFF
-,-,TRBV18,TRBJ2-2,TGTGCCAGCTCATTACAGAACACCGGGGAGCTGTTTTTT,CASSLQNTGELFF
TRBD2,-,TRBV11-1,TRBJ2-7,TGTGCCAGCAGCCCTAGCGGGAGGGTCGTATACGAGCAGTACTTC,CASSPSGRVVYEQYF
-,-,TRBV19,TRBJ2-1,TGTGCCAGTAGTATAGGACAGGTTCCCTACAATGAGCAGTTCTTC,CASSIGQVPYNEQFF
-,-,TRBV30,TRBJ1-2,TGTGCCTGGTATCGGGGGAACTATGGCTACACCTTC,CAWYRGNYGYTF
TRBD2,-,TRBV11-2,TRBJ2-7,TGTGCCAGCACCCGGTGGGGGGGAGACTACGAGCAGTACTTC,CASTRWGGDYEQYF
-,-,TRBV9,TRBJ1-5,TGTGCCAGCAGCGTAACCTGGGCCAATCAGCCCCAGCATTTT,CASSVTWANQPQHF
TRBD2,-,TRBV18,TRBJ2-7,TGTGCCAGCTCTTGGATGACTAGCCCAGCCTACGAGCAGTACTTC,CASSWMTSPAYEQYF
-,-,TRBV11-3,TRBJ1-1,TGTGCTAGCAGTCTTTCTGGGCGTACTGAAGCTTTCTTT,CASSLSGRTEAFF
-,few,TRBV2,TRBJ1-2,TGTGCCAGCAGTGAAAGGGGTTTGGGTGGCTACACCTTC,CASSERGLGGYTF
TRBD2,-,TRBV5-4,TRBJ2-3,TGTGCCAGCAGCTACGAGCGGGGGGCTAGCACAGATACGCAGTATTTT,CASSYERGASTDTQYF
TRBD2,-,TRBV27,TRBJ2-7,TGTGCCAGCAGTTTCGTGGCGGGAGGGCCGATTTACGAGCAGTACTTC,CASSFVAGGPIYEQYF
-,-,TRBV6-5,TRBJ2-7,TGCGCCAGCAGTTACTCGCAGGGCTCCTACGAGCAGTACTTC,CASSYSQGSYEQYF
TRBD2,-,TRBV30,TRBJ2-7,TGTGCCTGGAGTGTTGGGCGGGGGACCTACGAGCAGTACTTC,CAWSVGRGTYEQYF
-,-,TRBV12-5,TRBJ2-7,TGTGCTAGTGTTCTAATGATTTGCGAGCAGTACTTC,CASVLMICEQYF